Presented here are 10 T cell receptor beta chains from one specimen sequenced in a study of blood T cells in healthy people across ages. Then a second PCR, running roughly 7 to 11 cycles, was carried out with a sample-barcoded 5' primer and a J-beta primer mix. Using its own MiXCR run on the 5' RACE reads, TCRdb lists one record per CDR3 protein. This table has around 1.5 million distinct CDR3 sequences, 35% to 45% appearing once. Material: blood. The receptors here all came from a woman aged 18 to 35 in good health.

About this clonotype: At one end the junction does not follow the germline gene, possibly because of a read error. V usage is TRBV5-1 and J usage is TRBJ1-5; 10 nucleotides agree with TRBD1. From germline, CDR1 is SGHRS and CDR2 YFSETQ. This CDR3 has 14 residues. The CDR3: CACSDGTGAPPQHF. Written as DNA, the CDR3 is TGCGCCTGCAGCGACGGGACAGGGGCGCCGCCCCAGCATTTT. Supplemented by reference TRBV5-1 and TRBJ1-5, the full variable domain reads KAGVTQTPRYLIKTRGQQVTLSCSPISGHRSVSWYQQTPGQGLQFLFEYFSETQRNKGNFPGRFSGRQFSNSRSEMNVSTLELGDSALYLCACSDGTGAPPQHFGDGTRLSIL.

This clonotype was seen a few times. V is TRBV5-1 and J is TRBJ1-1; TRBD1 is a possible D gene (5 bases). The CDR3 runs 13 residues. From germline, CDR1 is SGHRS and CDR2 YFSETQ. V was cut by 4 bases and J by 4 bases, with 11 bases left in between. The CDR3 DNA is TGCGCCAGCAGCGTGGGGCCGTTCACTGAAGCTTTCTTT. It encodes CASSVGPFTEAFF.

As to this clonotype: A read error may be the cause here, since a much bigger clone is one base away. V gene TRBV2 combines with J gene TRBJ2-3; 7 nucleotides align to TRBD2. Germline assignment: CDR1 SNHLY and CDR2 FYNNEI. J lost 0 bases, V lost 6 bases, and 3 bases had no gene match. CDR3 length: 14 residues. This CDR3 is CASSDSGSTDTQYF. Here the CDR3 DNA reads TGTGCCAGCAGCGATAGCGGGAGCACAGATACGCAGTATTTT.

The gene calls are TRBV5-1 and TRBJ1-1, with 11 bases lining up with TRBD1. The CDR3 totals 17 residues. V gave up 3 bases and J gave up 4 bases; unmatched junction bases: 11. Germline loops: CDR1 SGHRS, CDR2 YFSETQ. The CDR3 DNA reads TGCGCCAGCAGCTCCCTACGGACAGGGGGCGTAGGCACTGAAGCTTTCTTT. Translated, it gives CASSSLRTGGVGTEAFF.

The rearrangement joins TRBV25-1 to TRBJ2-7, with D unresolved. The CDR3 has 13 residues. The V end was cut by 7 bases, the J end by 9 bases, with 19 bases between. Germline V gene sequence: CDR1 MGHDK, CDR2 SYGVNS. CDR3 bases: TGTGCCAGCACCCGCGACTCAGACGGTGTGCAGTACTTC. This translates into CASTRDSDGVQYF.

The chain couples TRBV20-1 to TRBJ2-4; the D gene could be TRBD1 or TRBD2 (5 bases each). The J call is uncertain, as TRBJ2-7 better fits the DNA end. The CDR3 length is 13 residues. From germline, CDR1 is DFQATT and CDR2 SNEGSKA (reference sequence). The CDR3 reads CSASGQGDYEQYF. The CDR3 DNA reads TGCAGTGCTAGTGGTCAGGGAGATTACGAGCAGTACTTC.

This clonotype has only a few counts. The gene calls are TRBV21-1 and TRBJ1-2. TRBV21-1 is a pseudogene segment. This CDR3 is built from 13 residues. The CDR3 DNA follows: TGTGCCAGCAGCAATTGGGGTAGCTATGGCTACACCTTC. Amino acid sequence: CASSNWGSYGYTF.

This clonotype has only a few counts. This rearrangement joins TRBV29-1 to TRBJ1-5; D remains unclear. Per the germline V gene, CDR1 is SQVTM and CDR2 is ANQGSEA. The length of the CDR3 is 13 residues. Trimming removed 6 bases from V and 6 bases from J, with 15 bases in between. CDR3 bases: TGCAGCGTGTCAGACGGGCTCGCTCAGCCCCAGCATTTT. It specifies CSVSDGLAQPQHF.

CDR3 region: CSAGLAGSPDTQYF. CDR3 coding DNA: TGCAGTGCTGGGCTAGCGGGATCGCCGGATACGCAGTATTTT. V gene TRBV20-1 combines with J gene TRBJ2-3, with 9 bases lining up with TRBD2. Germline CDR1 reads DFQATT; CDR2 reads SNEGSKA (reference sequence). The junction had 9 bases not matched to a gene; V was cut back by 5 bases and J by 6 bases. The CDR3 is 14 residues long.

There are a few counts of this clonotype. The rearrangement links TRBV25-1 to TRBJ2-3; D not resolved. Trimming took 3 bases from V and 1 from J, leaving 14 bases between them. Germline CDR1 is MGHDK and CDR2 is SYGVNS. This CDR3 is built from 16 residues. This CDR3 reads CASSEVLWGGTDTQYF. The CDR3, as DNA: TGTGCCAGCAGTGAGGTTCTTTGGGGTGGCACAGATACGCAGTATTTT. Filled out from reference TRBV25-1 and TRBJ2-3, the complete variable domain reads EADIYQTPRYLVIGTGKKITLECSQTMGHDKMYWYQQDPGMELHLIHYSYGVNSTEKGDLSSESTVSRIRTEHFPLTLESARPSHTSQYLCASSEVLWGGTDTQYFGPGTRLTVL.